The sample holds many counts of the clone carrying this T cell receptor beta chain. Its antigen is currently unknown. This sample was included in a study of T cells in Graves' hyperthyroidism and ophthalmopathy. Study-level findings and limits: Most clonotypes expanded in thyroid above 0.001 were likewise present in blood. Ophthalmopathy onset followed model prediction by a median about 6.9 months.

RNA transcripts yielded amplified TCR beta CDR3 regions. TCR CDR3 underwent first-round RT-PCR with the HTBI primer set. TCRdb re-called the multiplex PCR reads with MiXCR, one entry per CDR3 protein. Among 300,000 to 450,000 distinct CDR3 sequences listed, roughly 15% were seen once. The CDR3 consists of 16 residues. The ends were cut back, 0 bases at V and 2 bases at J, with 16 bases in the middle. The germline V gene has CDR1 DFQATT and CDR2 SNEGSKA (reference sequence). Sequencing was done on a sample of blood. This receptor was taken from a woman aged 30 to 39 with Graves' ophthalmopathy. The chain carries TRBV20-1 and TRBJ2-5; possibly TRBD2 for D (6 bases). The CDR3 sequence is CSARDSSSRGQETQYF. The CDR3 DNA is TGCAGTGCTAGAGATAGCAGTTCCCGGGGGCAAGAGACCCAGTACTTC.